The 30 T cell receptor beta chains below all came from one sample that was sequenced in a study of blood T cell repertoires in COVID-19. Assay: immunoSEQ multiplex PCR; the TCRdb copy retains only in-frame clones and omits some. Here the sample spans 370,000 or so clones, approximately 80% being singletons. Sequenced input: peripheral blood. Every receptor here comes from a human donor with acute or convalescent COVID-19. The donor label of this sample is uncertain.

The chain is built from TRBV29-1 and TRBJ1-2, with TRBD1 identical over 7 bases. This CDR3 has 15 residues. J was trimmed by 7 bases and V by 0 bases; bases with no gene match: 11. Germline CDR1 SQVTM, CDR2 ANQGSEA. CDR3 residues: CSVEERTGSSFGYTF. The CDR3 DNA reads TGCAGCGTTGAAGAACGGACAGGTTCCTCTTTTGGCTACACCTTC. Combining the CDR3 with reference TRBV29-1 and TRBJ1-2 gives the whole variable domain SAVISQKPSRDICQRGTSLTIQCQVDSQVTMMFWYRQQPGQSLTLIATANQGSEATYESGFVIDKFPISRPNLTFSTLTVSNMSPEDSSIYLCSVEERTGSSFGYTFGSGTRLTVV.

This chain joins TRBV4-2 and TRBJ2-7; TRBD2 agrees at 10 bases. The CDR3 runs to 16 residues. The trim removed 3 bases at V and 3 bases at J, leaving 8 bases unmatched. CDR1 and CDR2 (germline): LGHNA, YNFKEQ. The chain's CDR3 is CASSHPAGGILYEQYF. Here the CDR3 DNA reads TGTGCCAGCAGCCATCCAGCGGGGGGGATACTCTACGAGCAGTACTTC.

The genes are TRBV7-2 and TRBJ1-6, with 7 bases identical to TRBD1. V lost 4 bases, J lost 7 bases, and 10 bases stayed unmatched. This CDR3 has 16 residues. CDR1 is SGHTA and CDR2 is FQGNSA in the germline V gene. As DNA, the CDR3 is TGTGCCAGCAGCTCCTACAGGGGTCGAACCAATTCACCCCTCCACTTT. The encoded protein is CASSSYRGRTNSPLHF.

The V and J genes are TRBV11-2 and TRBJ1-2, with unresolved D. Germline values: CDR1 SGHAT, CDR2 FQNNGV. Trimming removed 3 bases at V and 4 bases at J, with 12 bases between. The CDR3 is 14 amino acids. CDR3 sequence: CASSFDKTAYGYTF. In DNA, the CDR3 is TGTGCCAGCAGCTTCGACAAAACCGCCTATGGCTACACCTTC.

This chain links TRBV21-1 with TRBJ1-3; TRBD1 was called by the table and not checked on the DNA. TRBV21-1 is an annotated pseudogene. This CDR3 comprises 16 residues. CDR3 in amino acids: CASSSPRGNWGNTIYF. The CDR3 DNA is TGTGCCAGCAGCAGCCCTAGGGGGAATTGGGGAAACACCATATATTTT.

This clone was picked up one time. The genes are TRBV30 and TRBJ1-1; maybe TRBD1 (6 bases). V was clipped by 4 bases and J by 0 bases, with 9 bases between them. The CDR3 length is 13 residues. The germline V gene encodes CDR1 GTSNPN and CDR2 SVGIG (reference sequence). The CDR3 DNA follows: TGTGCCTGGAACAGGGCCATGAACACTGAAGCTTTCTTT. Protein: CAWNRAMNTEAFF.

The chain has TRBV27 and TRBJ1-6; TRBD1 might be the D (6 bases). The germline V gene has CDR1 MNHEY and CDR2 SMNVEV (reference sequence). The CDR3 extends over 15 amino acids. Between the trimmed V and J ends, which lost 6 bases and 6 bases, there was a span of 15 bases. This CDR3 reads CASRRGGAANSPLHF. The CDR3 DNA reads as TGTGCCAGCAGGAGAGGGGGAGCGGCTAATTCACCCCTCCACTTT.

The chain recombines TRBV3-1 (or the pseudogene TRBV3-2) with TRBJ1-5, with TRBD1 matching 9 bases. The V segment lost 3 bases and the J segment 3 bases; nucleotides outside the gene matches: 6. Germline CDR1 is LGHDT and CDR2 is YNNKEL (reference sequence). This CDR3 region has 16 residues. The CDR3 loop is CASSQDYRGPNQPQHF. The DNA for the CDR3 is TGTGCCAGCAGCCAGGACTACAGGGGGCCCAATCAGCCCCAGCATTTT.

This clone is a singleton in its sample. Different DNA sequences within this sample yield the same CDR3. This sequence joins TRBV11-2 and TRBJ1-1; 7 bases agree with TRBD1. Germline CDR1 is SGHAT and CDR2 is FQNNGV. CDR3 length equals 13 residues. The V and J ends lost 1 base and 5 bases, in that order; junction bases with no gene match: 1. The CDR3: CASSLGQGTEAFF. The DNA for the CDR3 is TGTGCCAGCAGCTTAGGACAGGGAACTGAAGCTTTCTTT.

The chain recombines TRBV7-9 with TRBJ1-4; D uncertain. This CDR3 spans 13 amino acids. V was pared by 5 bases and J by 4 bases, with 8 bases between. Germline V gives CDR1 SEHNR, CDR2 FQNEAQ (reference sequence). The CDR3 bases are TGTGCCAGCAGCCCCCGAGGTAATGAAAAACTGTTTTTT. Translated: CASSPRGNEKLFF. The full variable domain, its missing parts supplied by reference TRBV7-9 and TRBJ1-4, is DTGVSQNPRHKITKRGQNVTFRCDPISEHNRLYWYRQTLGQGPEFLTYFQNEAQLEKSRLLSDRFSAERPKGSFSTLEIQRTEQGDSAMYLCASSPRGNEKLFFGSGTQLSVL.

The chain is built from TRBV5-1 and TRBJ2-7; TRBD2 agrees at 7 bases. The CDR3 is 11 amino acids. Trimming took 4 bases from V and 10 from J; bases not matched to a gene: 5. The germline gives CDR1 SGHRS, CDR2 YFSETQ. The chain's CDR3 is CASSIGLVQYF. In nucleotides, the CDR3 is TGCGCCAGCAGCATAGGACTAGTTCAGTACTTC.

The CDR3 DNA follows: TGTGCCAGCTCAGCCACCCTAGGACTGATCTACGAGCAGTACTTC. Protein product: CASSATLGLIYEQYF. V usage is TRBV18 and J usage is TRBJ2-7, with TRBD2 as a possible D gene (5 bases). This CDR3 comprises 15 residues. The germline V and J ends were trimmed by 5 bases and 3 bases, with 17 bases remaining between them. The germline V gene encodes CDR1 KGHSH and CDR2 LQKENI.

This clone was seen once. The V and J genes are TRBV6-5 and TRBJ1-4; 7 nucleotides align to TRBD1. The CDR3 length is 15 residues. Trimming took 6 bases from V and 2 from J; bases not matched to a gene: 6. The germline V gene has CDR1 MNHEY and CDR2 SVGAGI. The CDR3: CASREGARTNEKLFF. CDR3 DNA: TGTGCCAGCAGGGAGGGGGCTAGGACTAATGAAAAACTGTTTTTT.

Only one count was recorded for this clone. This sequence joins TRBV29-1 and TRBJ2-5; TRBD1 is a possible D gene (6 bases). CDR3 length: 13 residues. Germline V gives CDR1 SQVTM, CDR2 ANQGSEA. The V end lost 2 bases, the J end lost 5 bases, and 12 bases lay between the germline ends. The CDR3 region is CSVELGRGETQYF. The CDR3 bases are TGCAGCGTTGAATTGGGTAGGGGGGAGACCCAGTACTTC.

The chain is built from TRBV2 and TRBJ2-3, with TRBD1 matching over 7 bases. CDR3 length: 15 residues. V lost 7 bases to trimming and J lost 0 bases; unmatched junction nucleotides: 7. Per the germline V gene, CDR1 is SNHLY and CDR2 is FYNNEI. This chain's CDR3 is CASNPQGTSTDTQYF. In DNA form, the CDR3 reads TGTGCCAGCAATCCACAGGGGACGAGCACAGATACGCAGTATTTT.

V usage is TRBV27 and J usage is TRBJ1-1; D may be TRBD1 (6 bases). V dropped 3 bases and J dropped 1 base, with 9 bases sitting between them. Per the germline V gene, CDR1 is MNHEY and CDR2 is SMNVEV (reference sequence). The CDR3 is made up of 14 amino acids. The CDR3 protein is CASSFRGKNTEAFF. Written as DNA, the CDR3 is TGTGCCAGCAGTTTCAGGGGTAAGAACACTGAAGCTTTCTTT.

The chain links TRBV6-1 to TRBJ1-2; D remains ambiguous. Trimming took off 2 bases at V and 2 bases at J, with 6 bases between the two ends. The CDR3 runs 13 residues. Germline CDR1 MNHNS, CDR2 SASEGT. The CDR3 DNA sequence: TGTGCCAGCAGTGAAAACAGAAACTATGGCTACACCTTC. Encoded protein: CASSENRNYGYTF.

The rearrangement joins TRBV4-1 to TRBJ1-1; 8 nucleotides agree with TRBD1. The CDR3 consists of 17 residues. From germline, CDR1 is MGHRA and CDR2 YSYEKL. The J segment lost 0 bases and the V segment lost 7 bases, leaving 13 bases of the junction unmatched. CDR3 loop: CASTPRTGSFMNTEAFF. The CDR3 region has the DNA TGCGCCAGCACCCCCCGGACAGGGTCATTCATGAACACTGAAGCTTTCTTT.

J is TRBJ1-2 and V is TRBV7-8; D perhaps matches TRBD1 (5 bases). The CDR3 contains 13 residues. V was trimmed by 4 bases and J by 8 bases, leaving 14 bases between them. Germline-derived CDR1 and CDR2 are SGHVS and FQNEAQ. CDR3: CASSSPSRGGYTF. The CDR3 coding sequence is TGTGCCAGCAGCTCGCCATCCCGGGGGGGCTACACCTTC. The variable domain in full, completed from reference TRBV7-8 and TRBJ1-2, reads GAGVSQSPRYKVAKRGQDVALRCDPISGHVSLFWYQQALGQGPEFLTYFQNEAQLDKSGLPSDRFFAERPEGSVSTLKIQRTQQEDSAVYLCASSSPSRGGYTFGSGTRLTVV.

The rearrangement joins TRBV2 to TRBJ2-7, with TRBD2 as a possible D gene (6 bases). The CDR3 length is 12 residues. Between the trimmed V and J ends, which lost 8 bases and 4 bases, there was a span of 12 bases. The germline gives CDR1 SNHLY, CDR2 FYNNEI. CDR3 DNA: TGTGCCAGCGCGGAGGGAGGTTACGAGCAGTACTTC. This gives the protein CASAEGGYEQYF.

The chain carries TRBV5-6 and TRBJ1-2; D remains unclear. V dropped 1 base and J dropped 4 bases, with 8 bases sitting between them. The length of the CDR3 is 13 residues. Germline CDR1 SGHDT, CDR2 YYEEEE. The CDR3, as DNA: TGTGCCAGCAGCTTGACTGAATTCTATGGCTACACCTTC. It translates to CASSLTEFYGYTF.

The rearrangement uses TRBV3-1 (or the pseudogene TRBV3-2) and TRBJ1-1; D uncertain. CDR3 length: 13 residues. Looked up from germline, CDR1 is LGHDT and CDR2 is YNNKEL (reference sequence). The V gene lost 4 bases and the J gene lost 4 bases, with 10 bases spanning the gap. The CDR3 sequence: CASSPHITTEAFF. The DNA for the CDR3 is TGTGCCAGCAGCCCACACATAACCACTGAAGCTTTCTTT.

This clone was detected only once. CDR3 sequence (DNA): TGTGCCAGCAGCTTACGCGCAGGGGTGGATCGTCAGCCCCAGCATTTT. Translating gives CASSLRAGVDRQPQHF. This chain uses TRBV7-8 with TRBJ1-5; possibly TRBD1 for D (6 bases). Between the trimmed V and J ends, which lost 2 bases and 6 bases, there was a span of 17 bases. The CDR3 consists of 16 residues. In germline, CDR1 is SGHVS, CDR2 FQNEAQ.

The V and J genes are TRBV6-1 and TRBJ2-7, with 9 nucleotides matching TRBD1. Germline V gene data show CDR1 as MNHNS and CDR2 as SASEGT. The CDR3 has 16 residues. V trimming: 4 bases; J trimming: 2 bases; junction bases outside the gene matches: 9. This CDR3 is CASSAAGTGPAYEQYF. CDR3 DNA sequence: TGTGCCAGCAGTGCCGCCGGGACAGGGCCTGCCTACGAGCAGTACTTC.

The rearrangement uses TRBV5-1 and TRBJ1-2; 8 bases line up with TRBD1. The length of the CDR3 is 16 residues. V dropped 1 base and J dropped 3; count of bases not matched to a gene: 8. Germline V CDR1 and CDR2: SGHRS, YFSETQ. CDR3 coding DNA: TGCGCCAGCAGCTTGCGCACAGGGGGTAGTGACTATGGCTACACCTTC. Translating it yields CASSLRTGGSDYGYTF.

V gene TRBV27 combines with J gene TRBJ1-5, with D maybe TRBD1 (5 bases). V was clipped by 4 bases and J by 6 bases, with 16 bases between them. Per the germline V gene, CDR1 is MNHEY and CDR2 is SMNVEV (reference sequence). This CDR3 region has 15 residues. CDR3 protein: CASSSLGGERQPQHF. Written as DNA, the CDR3 is TGTGCCAGCAGTTCATTGGGAGGGGAACGTCAGCCCCAGCATTTT.

The V gene is TRBV2, the J gene TRBJ1-5; D is uncertain. The ends were cut back, 0 bases at V and 3 bases at J, with 15 bases in the middle. The CDR3 length is 17 residues. CDR1 is SNHLY and CDR2 is FYNNEI in the germline V gene. This CDR3 is CASSEALVTAFNQPQHF. CDR3 coding DNA: TGTGCCAGCAGTGAAGCGCTTGTGACTGCCTTCAATCAGCCCCAGCATTTT.

The V call is TRBV19, the J call TRBJ2-1; D gene uncertain. CDR1 is LNHDA, CDR2 SQIVND, per germline (reference sequence). The CDR3 extends over 13 amino acids. Trimming took off 8 bases at V and 1 base at J, with 9 bases between the two ends. The DNA for the CDR3 is TGTGCCAGTGGCCTCCCTTCCTACAATGAGCAGTTCTTC. Its translation is CASGLPSYNEQFF.

In its sample, this clone was seen once. The rearrangement uses TRBV19 and TRBJ1-1; 8 bases line up with TRBD1. Trimming at V came to 4 bases and at J to 5 bases, leaving 9 bases not matched to a gene. The CDR3 consists of 15 residues. The germline V gene encodes CDR1 LNHDA and CDR2 SQIVND (reference sequence). The CDR3 sequence is CASSNPYRGRTEAFF. Written as DNA, the CDR3 is TGTGCCAGTAGTAACCCATACAGGGGGAGAACTGAAGCTTTCTTT.

The chain employs TRBV19 and TRBJ1-2; 9 nucleotides agree with TRBD1. Trimming removed 4 bases from V and 3 bases from J; junction bases left unmatched: 6. In germline, CDR1 is LNHDA, CDR2 SQIVND (reference sequence). The CDR3 contains 15 residues. The CDR3 DNA follows: TGTGCCAGTAGTAAATTAACAGGGGGCGACTATGGCTACACCTTC. Its protein product is CASSKLTGGDYGYTF.